This T cell receptor (beta chain) was sequenced for a study of cytomegalovirus exposure and HLA in healthy donors. Primers for the PCR totalled 60 Vbeta and 13 Jbeta. Generated by immunoSEQ multiplex PCR, the TCRdb table keeps only in-frame clones and is missing some. The sample yields around 55,000 clones, over 65% seen once. Germline V gene lookup returns CDR1 SGHTA and CDR2 FQGNSA. Between the trimmed V and J ends, which lost 5 bases and 6 bases, there was a span of 16 bases. The CDR3 consists of 14 residues. Sequencing was carried out using PBMCs. The TCR comes from a man in his forties in good health and CMV-seropositive. The rearrangement joins TRBV7-2 to TRBJ1-2; D is possibly TRBD1 (6 bases). CDR3 nucleotide sequence: TGTGCCAGCAGCCCCCGGGACACCAGGAATGGCTACACCTTC. This translates into CASSPRDTRNGYTF.